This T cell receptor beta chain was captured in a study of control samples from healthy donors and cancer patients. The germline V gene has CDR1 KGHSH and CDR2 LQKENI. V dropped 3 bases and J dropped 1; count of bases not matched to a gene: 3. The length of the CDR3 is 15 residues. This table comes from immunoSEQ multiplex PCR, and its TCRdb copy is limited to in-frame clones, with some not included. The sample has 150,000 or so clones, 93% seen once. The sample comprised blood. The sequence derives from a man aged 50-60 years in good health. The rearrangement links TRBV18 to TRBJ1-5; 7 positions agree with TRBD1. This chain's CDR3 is CASSPDRASNQPQHF. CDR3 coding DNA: TGTGCCAGCTCACCCGACAGGGCAAGCAATCAGCCCCAGCATTTT.